These 8 T cell receptor beta chains were sequenced from one sample in a study of shared clonotypes between healthy human individuals. Some clones are missing from TCRdb's copy, which holds only in-frame ones; the method was immunoSEQ multiplex PCR. The table lists approximately 530,000 clones, 90% to 96% of them singletons. The sequenced sample consisted of naive CD4+ T cells sorted from blood. Stated subset: CD45RA+ positively selected. The receptors were sampled from a woman aged 25-40 years in good health.

The CDR3 DNA reads as TGTGCCAGCGGGTCGACCCTGTACCAAGAGACCCAGTACTTC. Its translation is CASGSTLYQETQYF. The chain carries TRBV6-1 and TRBJ2-5; unclear D gene. V was cut by 8 bases and J by 0 bases, with 13 bases left in between. Germline V CDR1 and CDR2: MNHNS, SASEGT. The CDR3 spans 14 residues.

The genes are TRBV28 and TRBJ2-7; 13 bases are a match to TRBD2. Germline CDR1 MDHEN, CDR2 SYDVKM. The J segment lost 5 bases and the V segment lost 3 bases, leaving 4 bases of the junction unmatched. CDR3 length equals 15 residues. CDR3: CASSFSGLAGDEQYF. CDR3 DNA sequence: TGTGCCAGCAGTTTTAGTGGACTAGCGGGAGACGAGCAGTACTTC.

This chain joins TRBV27 and TRBJ2-7; D might be TRBD1 or TRBD2, each matching 5 bases. The germline V gene has CDR1 MNHEY and CDR2 SMNVEV (reference sequence). This CDR3 comprises 13 residues. Trimming stripped 0 bases from V and 5 bases from J, with 8 bases between. CDR3 region: CASSLSEGNEQYF. DNA of the CDR3: TGTGCCAGCAGTTTATCTGAGGGGAACGAGCAGTACTTC.

The chain links TRBV10-3 to TRBJ1-5, with TRBD1 as a possible D gene (6 bases). The CDR3 loop spans 12 amino acids. In germline, CDR1 is ENHRY, CDR2 SYGVKD. The V end was cut by 11 bases, the J end by 3 bases, with 11 bases between. Here the CDR3 reads CASGQPNQPQHF. The DNA of the CDR3 is TGTGCCTCCGGACAGCCCAATCAGCCCCAGCATTTT.

On this clone: Other DNA sequences in the sample encode the same CDR3. The genes are TRBV19 and TRBJ1-1; 8 positions match TRBD1. V trimming: 3 bases; J trimming: 5 bases; junction bases outside the gene matches: 5. Germline V gene sequence: CDR1 LNHDA, CDR2 SQIVND (reference sequence). CDR3 length equals 14 residues. CDR3 region: CASSIQGARTEAFF. Here the CDR3 DNA reads TGTGCCAGTAGTATCCAGGGGGCGAGGACTGAAGCTTTCTTT.

The chain combines TRBV10-3 with TRBJ1-1; D ambiguous. The length of the CDR3 is 14 residues. Deletions cut 6 bases from V and 5 bases from J, with 16 bases between. Germline CDR1 ENHRY, CDR2 SYGVKD. The CDR3 region is CAIRPGPRETEAFF. In DNA, the CDR3 is TGTGCCATCAGGCCGGGCCCAAGGGAGACTGAAGCTTTCTTT.

The J gene is TRBJ2-3, the V gene TRBV28; D perhaps matches TRBD1 (6 bases). CDR3 length: 15 amino acids. Trimming took off 4 bases at V and 2 bases at J, with 13 bases between the two ends. Germline CDR1 reads MDHEN; CDR2 reads SYDVKM. CDR3 sequence (DNA): TGTGCCAGCAGTTCCTTAGGGGGAGACACAGATACGCAGTATTTT. Protein sequence: CASSSLGGDTDTQYF.

CDR3 region: CASSQVSGGEQYF. The CDR3 region has the DNA TGTGCCAGCAGCCAGGTTAGTGGCGGCGAGCAGTACTTC. The chain joins TRBV4-2 to TRBJ2-7; no clear D. V was cut by 3 bases and J by 6 bases, with 12 bases left in between. This CDR3 has 13 amino acids. Germline CDR1 LGHNA, CDR2 YNFKEQ.